These 4 T cell receptor beta chains were sequenced from one sample in a study of shared clonotypes between healthy human individuals (dated by TCRdb to about 2020). The library was obtained by the immunoSEQ multiplex PCR assay. The clones in this table, taken by TCRdb from immuneACCESS, are in-frame only. Not every clone is retained; where verified, under half of the shortfall comes from an unresolved V gene, and the cause of the rest is unknown. The sample profile shows about 490,000 clones; approximately 84% of them were found once. Jointly, the top ten make up 9.5% to 15% of the sample. Sample: PBMCs. These receptor sequences come from a woman aged 40 to 49 in good health. Some clones in this sample may be carry-over from other donors' samples.

The chain couples TRBV9 to TRBJ2-3, with TRBD1 matching 9 bases. Germline assignment: CDR1 SGDLS and CDR2 YYNGEE. The V segment lost 4 bases and the J segment 2 bases; nucleotides outside the gene matches: 8. The CDR3 consists of 16 residues. CDR3 region: CASSSSTGGDTDTQYF. CDR3 DNA sequence: TGTGCCAGCAGCTCCTCGACAGGGGGGGACACAGATACGCAGTATTTT.

The J gene is TRBJ1-4, the V gene TRBV28; no definite D call. In germline, CDR1 is MDHEN, CDR2 SYDVKM. The CDR3 contains 15 residues. The V end lost 5 bases, the J end lost 3 bases, and 13 bases lay between the germline ends. CDR3 loop: CASSPPRLPNEKLFF. CDR3 bases: TGTGCCAGCAGTCCCCCGCGGTTACCTAATGAAAAACTGTTTTTT.

The chain links TRBV11-2 to TRBJ2-7; no clear D gene. Trimming stripped 3 bases from V and 0 bases from J, with 9 bases between. CDR1 and CDR2 (germline): SGHAT, FQNNGV. The length of the CDR3 is 14 residues. This CDR3 reads CASSFVRSSYEQYF. The CDR3 DNA sequence: TGTGCCAGCAGCTTCGTAAGAAGCTCCTACGAGCAGTACTTC.

As for this clone: This probably arose from a read error, given a far larger clone one base away. The V call is TRBV18, the J call TRBJ2-2; the D gene is possibly TRBD2 (5 bases). V was pared by 5 bases and J by 2 bases, with 12 bases between. This CDR3 is built from 15 residues. Germline V CDR1 and CDR2: KGHSH, LQKENI. CDR3 loop: CASSLLVANTGELFF. DNA of the CDR3: TGTGCCAGCTCATTACTAGTGGCTAACACCGGGGAGCTGTTTTTT.